This passage covers 29 T cell receptor beta chains from one sample sequenced in a study of blood T cells in healthy people across ages. Primers used in a second PCR of about 7 to 12 cycles were a sample-barcoded 5' primer and a J-beta primer mix. Using its own MiXCR run on the 5' RACE reads, TCRdb lists one record per CDR3 protein. The table shows 800,000 to 900,000 distinct CDR3 sequences, with about 59% occurring only once. The sequenced sample consisted of blood. The receptors were sampled from a man aged 30 to 39 in good health.

V gene TRBV6-5 combines with J gene TRBJ2-3, with a weak D call TRBD1 (6 bases). From germline, CDR1 is MNHEY and CDR2 SVGAGI. V was shortened by 2 bases and J by 4 bases, with 16 bases between the two germline ends. This CDR3 has 16 amino acids. This CDR3 reads CASSYKGGRESDTQYF. CDR3 DNA sequence: TGTGCCAGCAGTTACAAAGGGGGACGGGAATCAGATACGCAGTATTTT.

The chain employs TRBV12-3 or TRBV12-4 and TRBJ1-5, with D unresolved. V lost 8 bases to trimming and J lost 2 bases, with 16 bases between them. There are 15 residues in the CDR3. This chain's CDR3 is CASCPAGWGNQPQHF. In DNA, the CDR3 is TGTGCCAGCTGCCCAGCAGGTTGGGGCAATCAGCCCCAGCATTTT.

This clonotype was seen a handful of times. V is TRBV7-8 and J is TRBJ2-7; no reliable D call. V gave up 0 bases and J gave up 0 bases, with 6 bases separating them. Per the germline V gene, CDR1 is SGHVS and CDR2 is FQNEAQ. The CDR3 has 14 amino acids. The DNA for the CDR3 is TGTGCCAGCAGCTTAGCTTTTAGCTCCTACGAGCAGTACTTC. It yields the protein CASSLAFSSYEQYF.

The V call is TRBV7-2, the J call TRBJ1-2, with D hard to call. The germline V gene encodes CDR1 SGHTA and CDR2 FQGNSA. This CDR3 has 14 residues. The CDR3 DNA sequence: TGTGCAGAACGGCGAGATTCTCTTAACTATGGCTACACCTTC. Translated, it gives CAERRDSLNYGYTF.

The table lists this clonotype with a count of one. This sequence joins TRBV5-1 and TRBJ2-4, with TRBD1 identical over 8 bases. V lost 0 bases and J lost 5; bases outside the gene matches: 4. The germline V gene encodes CDR1 SGHRS and CDR2 YFSETQ. This CDR3 contains 15 residues. The CDR3 sequence is CASSLGGQAENIQYF. The CDR3 nucleotides read TGCGCCAGCAGCTTGGGGGGACAGGCCGAAAACATTCAGTACTTC.

This clonotype was recorded once. This sequence joins TRBV9 and TRBJ2-1, with TRBD2 matching 7 bases. Losses at the gene ends were 0 bases for V and 5 bases for J; bases not matched to a gene: 17. Germline V gene sequence: CDR1 SGDLS, CDR2 YYNGEE. CDR3 length: 19 amino acids. The CDR3, as DNA: TGTGCCAGCAGCGTAGAAATCGGGGGGAGGGCCGGAAGGGACAATGAGCAGTTCTTC. Translating gives CASSVEIGGRAGRDNEQFF. Drawing the rest from reference TRBV9 and TRBJ2-1, the complete variable domain is DSGVTQTPKHLITATGQRVTLRCSPRSGDLSVYWYQQSLDQGLQFLIQYYNGEERAKGNILERFSAQQFPDLHSELNLSSLELGDSALYFCASSVEIGGRAGRDNEQFFGPGTRLTVL.

This clonotype was counted a few times. The genes are TRBV3-1 and TRBJ2-1; D is ambiguous. V was cut by 0 bases and J by 5 bases, with 11 bases left in between. The CDR3 consists of 15 residues. CDR1 LGHDT and CDR2 YNNKEL come from the germline V gene (reference sequence). CDR3 sequence: CASSQDYSHNNEQFF. CDR3 DNA: TGTGCCAGCAGCCAAGATTACTCCCACAACAATGAGCAGTTCTTC.

The V call is TRBV4-3, the J call TRBJ2-7; a weak D match, TRBD1 (6 bases). V was clipped by 4 bases and J by 2 bases, with 9 bases between them. Germline V CDR1 and CDR2: LGHNA, YSLEER. CDR3 length equals 13 residues. CDR3: CASSPDRTYEQYF. CDR3 coding DNA: TGCGCCAGCAGCCCCGACAGGACCTACGAGCAGTACTTC.

The J gene is TRBJ2-1, the V gene TRBV29-1, with unresolved D. Trimming left V 4 bases short and J 9 bases short, with 13 bases between. The length of the CDR3 is 12 residues. From germline, CDR1 is SQVTM and CDR2 ANQGSEA. CDR3 protein: CSVGRSSSEQFF. In DNA form, the CDR3 reads TGCAGCGTTGGGCGCAGTTCTAGTGAGCAGTTCTTC.

The chain employs TRBV20-1 and TRBJ2-7; possibly TRBD1 or TRBD2 for D (6 bases each). CDR1 and CDR2 (germline): DFQATT, SNEGSKA (reference sequence). V lost 0 bases to trimming and J lost 2 bases, with 14 bases between them. This CDR3 has 15 amino acids. The CDR3 reads CSARDTGRLTYEQYF. The CDR3 DNA reads as TGCAGTGCTAGAGATACAGGGAGGCTTACCTACGAGCAGTACTTC.

J is TRBJ1-2 and V is TRBV20-1; TRBD1 matches at 7 bases. CDR3 length: 14 residues. V lost 5 bases and J lost 5; bases outside the gene matches: 11. Germline values: CDR1 DFQATT, CDR2 SNEGSKA (reference sequence). The CDR3: CSAPQGRGRYGYTF. The CDR3 bases are TGCAGTGCTCCACAGGGGAGAGGGAGGTATGGCTACACCTTC.

Many counts were recorded for this clonotype. J is TRBJ2-1 and V is TRBV24-1; D unresolved. The germline V gene encodes CDR1 KGHDR and CDR2 SFDVKD. V shed 8 bases and J shed 5 bases, with 18 bases lying between them. The CDR3 has 15 residues. CDR3 sequence: CATTGKNSEHNEQFF. DNA of the CDR3: TGTGCCACCACCGGAAAGAACAGTGAACACAATGAGCAGTTCTTC.

In this sample, this clonotype turned up a few times. The chain links TRBV7-6 to TRBJ2-5; no definite D call. CDR3 length equals 14 residues. V shed 1 base and J shed 5 bases, with 11 bases lying between them. Per germline, CDR1 SGHVS and CDR2 FNYEAQ. The CDR3 DNA follows: TGTGCCAGCAGCTTAGGTGTCGGGTGGGAGACCCAGTACTTC. This encodes CASSLGVGWETQYF. Using reference TRBV7-6 and TRBJ2-5 for the parts outside the CDR3, the full variable domain is GAGVSQSPRYKVTKRGQDVALRCDPISGHVSLYWYRQALGQGPEFLTYFNYEAQQDKSGLPNDRFSAERPEGSISTLTIQRTEQRDSAMYRCASSLGVGWETQYFGPGTRLLVL.

The V and J genes are TRBV6-2 or TRBV6-3 and TRBJ2-7; D may match TRBD1 or TRBD2 (5 bases each). Germline-derived CDR1 and CDR2 are MNHEY and SVGEGT. V was trimmed by 6 bases and J by 7 bases, leaving 10 bases between them. The CDR3 length is 11 residues. CDR3: CASRQEGEQYF. In DNA form, the CDR3 reads TGTGCCAGCAGGCAAGAGGGGGAGCAGTACTTC.

This rearrangement joins TRBV7-9 to TRBJ2-1, with D possibly matching TRBD2 (6 bases). The CDR3 has 16 residues. CDR1 is SEHNR and CDR2 is FQNEAQ in the germline V gene (reference sequence). Trimming removed 1 base at V and 3 bases at J, with 13 bases between. As DNA, the CDR3 is TGTGCCAGCAGCTTAGGAGCGGGCCCACACTACAATGAGCAGTTCTTC. It yields the protein CASSLGAGPHYNEQFF.

This chain joins TRBV20-1 and TRBJ2-7, with D hard to call. CDR3 length equals 10 residues. Trimming took 5 bases from V and 10 from J, leaving 12 bases between them. Germline lookup yields CDR1 DFQATT and CDR2 SNEGSKA (reference sequence). For the CDR3, the DNA is TGCAGTGCTGAGGTCCGGTCCCAGTACTTC. Its translation is CSAEVRSQYF.

The V call is TRBV12-3 or TRBV12-4, the J call TRBJ1-2; D ambiguous. The V gene lost 10 bases and the J gene lost 6 bases, with 18 bases spanning the gap. The CDR3 is made up of 13 amino acids. The CDR3 DNA is TGTGCCACCAAAAAAGGAACGTGGGATGGCTACACCTTC. This gives the protein CATKKGTWDGYTF.

This clonotype was counted only a few times. The chain combines TRBV29-1 with TRBJ2-3; D is possibly TRBD2 (5 bases). The CDR3 totals 12 residues. Trimming pared 6 bases from V and 4 bases from J, leaving 11 bases between. Germline assignment: CDR1 SQVTM and CDR2 ANQGSEA. CDR3 in amino acids: CSVRDLPDTQYF. The CDR3 coding sequence is TGCAGCGTGAGGGATCTACCAGATACGCAGTATTTT.

This chain connects TRBV2 to TRBJ1-2, with 8 bases identical to TRBD1. CDR1 is SNHLY, CDR2 FYNNEI, per germline. V shed 7 bases and J 5 bases; nucleotides not matched to a gene: 15. CDR3 length equals 16 residues. CDR3 DNA sequence: TGTGCCAGCATCTGGAAAAAGACAGGGGAGGGATATGGCTACACCTTC. Protein sequence: CASIWKKTGEGYGYTF.

The chain has TRBV20-1 and TRBJ2-3, with a tentative D call TRBD1 (5 bases). V lost 7 bases and J lost 2, with 13 bases in between. The CDR3 has 13 residues. Looked up from germline, CDR1 is DFQATT and CDR2 is SNEGSKA (reference sequence). The CDR3 region has the DNA TGCAGTGGTGCAGCACAGGACACAGATACGCAGTATTTT. Protein product: CSGAAQDTDTQYF.

This clonotype was picked up a small number of times. The V and J genes are TRBV27 and TRBJ1-6; D unresolved. There are 16 residues in the CDR3. Germline values: CDR1 MNHEY, CDR2 SMNVEV (reference sequence). The ends were cut back, 2 bases at V and 10 bases at J, with 18 bases in the middle. The CDR3 DNA sequence: TGTGCCAGCAGTTTAGATGGGGTCTTAATCCACTCACCCCTCCACTTT. Protein sequence: CASSLDGVLIHSPLHF.

A few counts support this clonotype. CDR3 sequence reads: CASSISLAGGLANEQFF. CDR3 DNA: TGTGCCAGCAGCATCTCCTTAGCGGGGGGGCTTGCCAATGAGCAGTTCTTC. The chain combines TRBV6-1 with TRBJ2-1; TRBD2 agrees at 11 bases. The CDR3 sequence is 17 residues long. Germline V gene sequence: CDR1 MNHNS, CDR2 SASEGT. J was trimmed by 6 bases and V by 6 bases; bases with no gene match: 13.

This sequence joins TRBV15 and TRBJ1-2, with D maybe TRBD1 (5 bases). The CDR3 covers 13 residues. Trimming shortened V by 5 bases and J by 4 bases, and 11 bases separated the two germline ends. Germline assignment: CDR1 LNHNV and CDR2 YYDKDF (reference sequence). The CDR3 bases are TGTGCCACCAGCTTCCTGAGGGGCTATGGCTACACCTTC. This translates into CATSFLRGYGYTF.

The chain combines TRBV29-1 with TRBJ2-7, with a tentative D call TRBD2 (7 bases). Germline V CDR1 and CDR2: SQVTM, ANQGSEA. Between the trimmed V and J ends, which lost 0 bases and 6 bases, there was a span of 18 bases. The CDR3 length is 15 residues. DNA for the CDR3: TGCAGCGTTGAAGATCTTGGGGGGGGGGCCGGCGAGCAGTACTTC. Protein product: CSVEDLGGGAGEQYF.

The chain couples TRBV11-3 to TRBJ2-1, with a possible D match to TRBD1 (5 bases). Trimming pared 2 bases from V and 0 bases from J, leaving 11 bases between. The germline V gene has CDR1 SGHNT and CDR2 YENEEA. The CDR3 extends over 16 amino acids. CDR3 DNA sequence: TGTGCCAGCAGCTTATCAGGGTCGAGCTCCTACAATGAGCAGTTCTTC. Protein: CASSLSGSSSYNEQFF.

V gene TRBV13 combines with J gene TRBJ2-7, with D perhaps TRBD1 (6 bases). Trimming removed 4 bases from V and 4 bases from J, with 14 bases in between. CDR3 length: 14 residues. The germline gives CDR1 PRHDT, CDR2 FYEKMQ (reference sequence). The CDR3 loop is CASSSVAGEYEQYF. CDR3 DNA: TGTGCCAGCAGCTCTGTGGCAGGGGAATACGAGCAGTACTTC.

The chain has TRBV5-1 and TRBJ1-3; TRBD1 might be the D (5 bases). This CDR3 has 15 amino acids. The ends were cut back, 4 bases at V and 1 base at J, with 12 bases in the middle. CDR1 and CDR2 (germline): SGHRS, YFSETQ. CDR3 sequence (DNA): TGCGCCAGCAGCCCAGGGACCGGGTCTGGAAACACCATATATTTT. Translated: CASSPGTGSGNTIYF.

The V call is TRBV7-3, the J call TRBJ2-1; TRBD2 is a possible D gene (6 bases). CDR1 is SGHTA and CDR2 is FQGTGA in the germline V gene. V was pared by 5 bases and J by 5 bases, with 13 bases between. The CDR3 totals 14 residues. The CDR3 protein is CASSPGLLDNEQFF. The CDR3 DNA follows: TGTGCCAGCAGCCCGGGACTTTTGGACAATGAGCAGTTCTTC.

V is TRBV7-2 and J is TRBJ1-2; 8 nucleotides match TRBD1. CDR3 length: 16 residues. Per the germline V gene, CDR1 is SGHTA and CDR2 is FQGNSA. V trimming: 5 bases; J trimming: 4 bases; junction bases outside the gene matches: 12. The CDR3 nucleotides are TGTGCCAGCAGCCCTGAATGGACAGGGAGGGGCTATGGCTACACCTTC. Amino acids: CASSPEWTGRGYGYTF.